Below, 5 T cell receptor beta chains from the same sample are listed, as sequenced in a study of control samples from healthy donors and cancer patients. Produced via immunoSEQ multiplex PCR; TCRdb's table is partial and in-frame only. Seen here are about 170,000 clones, about 86% observed once, and the top ten hold about 5.3%. Sequenced: blood. These receptors were collected from a woman in her thirties in good health.

This clone was seen only a few times. The chain employs TRBV4-2 and TRBJ2-3; D ambiguous. V dropped 1 base and J dropped 0 bases, with 14 bases sitting between them. This CDR3 has 17 residues. Germline CDR1 is LGHNA and CDR2 is YNFKEQ. The CDR3 DNA sequence: TGTGCCAGCAGCCAAGCTCGGCAGGCGCTTAGCACAGATACGCAGTATTTT. It specifies CASSQARQALSTDTQYF.

This rearrangement joins TRBV5-5 to TRBJ1-1; D unclear. The length of the CDR3 is 12 residues. Germline V gene sequence: CDR1 SGHKS, CDR2 YYEKEE (reference sequence). Trimming removed 2 bases at V and 10 bases at J, with 12 bases between. The CDR3 DNA reads TGTGCCAGCAGCTTTGGTTCCCTGCCAGCTTTCTTT. Translation gives CASSFGSLPAFF.

This clone was seen a few times. The chain recombines TRBV7-9 with TRBJ1-6, with 9 positions matching TRBD1. Per the germline V gene, CDR1 is SEHNR and CDR2 is FQNEAQ (reference sequence). The J segment lost 9 bases and the V segment lost 7 bases, leaving 10 bases of the junction unmatched. The length of the CDR3 is 15 residues. In nucleotides, the CDR3 is TGTGCCAGCACCACAGCGACAGGGGGAGGTTCACCCCTCCACTTT. Translated: CASTTATGGGSPLHF.

This clone appeared once. The CDR3 region has the DNA TGTGCCAGCAGCTCAACTAATAGCGGGAGACGTTTACGTGAGCAGTTCTTC. Translated, it gives CASSSTNSGRRLREQFF. The chain couples TRBV7-9 to TRBJ2-1, with 9 bases lining up with TRBD2. The CDR3 has 17 amino acids. After removal of 4 bases from V and 9 bases from J, the junction contained 16 bases not matched to a gene. Germline V lookup: CDR1 SEHNR, CDR2 FQNEAQ (reference sequence).

The V and J genes are TRBV7-9 and TRBJ2-7, with 7 positions matching TRBD1. From germline, CDR1 is SEHNR and CDR2 FQNEAQ (reference sequence). This CDR3 has 13 residues. The V segment lost 4 bases and the J segment 3 bases; nucleotides outside the gene matches: 3. The CDR3 loop reads CASSSTGIYEQYF. CDR3 DNA: TGTGCCAGCAGCTCGACAGGGATCTACGAGCAGTACTTC.